These T cell receptor beta chains were read from a single sample in a study of blood T cells in healthy people across ages. TCRdb analysed the 5' RACE reads with MiXCR anew, one entry per CDR3 protein. The sample includes around 1,500,000 distinct CDR3 sequences, roughly 45% seen only once; the top ten take 7% to 9.5%. Sequenced input: blood. The receptor set was obtained from a woman aged 18-29 years in good health. Both conserved end residues are part of each CDR3. The D gene is left open where the match is weak. Clone size, where shown, is once, few, many, or a class for clones that have expanded.

v_call	clone_size	j_call	d_call	cdr3_nt	cdr3_aa
TRBV20-1	many	TRBJ2-3	.	TGCAGTGCTAGAGATCGGGCAGTTAGCACAGATACGCAGTATTTT	CSARDRAVSTDTQYF
TRBV18	few	TRBJ2-1	.	TGTGCCAGCTCACCAAGGACTGGGGGAAGCAAAGATGAGCAGTTCTTC	CASSPRTGGSKDEQFF
TRBV5-5	many	TRBJ2-4	TRBD1	TGTGCCAGCAGCTTGGACAGGGGATCAAACATTCAGTACTTC	CASSLDRGSNIQYF
TRBV12-3/TRBV12-4	.	TRBJ1-2	TRBD1	TGTGCCAGCAGTACGGACAGGGGGCGGGGTGGCTACACCTTC	CASSTDRGRGGYTF
TRBV5-1	many	TRBJ2-7	.	TGTGCCAGCAGTTTATCGGCAGGGGACTACGAGCAGTACTTC	CASSLSAGDYEQYF
TRBV3-1	.	TRBJ1-1	TRBD1	TGTGCCAGCAGCCAAGAGGAGGACAGGGGCGCTTTCTTT	CASSQEEDRGAFF
TRBV5-1	many	TRBJ1-2	.	TGCGCCAGCAGAATACAGGGTTCGGATGGCTACACCTTC	CASRIQGSDGYTF
TRBV20-1	.	TRBJ2-1	TRBD2	TGCAGTGCTAGAGGGGCTAGCGGAACTTACAATGAGCAGTTCTTC	CSARGASGTYNEQFF
TRBV24-1	.	TRBJ2-3	.	TGTGCCACCAGTGATCGTAGCGCCCGCGGAGATACGCAGTATTTT	CATSDRSARGDTQYF
TRBV20-1	few	TRBJ2-7	.	TGCAGTGCTAGAGGCTCGGGGGAGCAGTACTTC	CSARGSGEQYF
TRBV9	few	TRBJ2-1	TRBD1	TGTGCCAGCAGCTCCGGACAGGGAGTCTACAATGAGCAGTTCTTC	CASSSGQGVYNEQFF
TRBV25-1	.	TRBJ2-5	.	TGTGCCAGCAGTCTGCAACTCGGGGAGACCCAGTACTTC	CASSLQLGETQYF
TRBV7-9	few	TRBJ1-1	.	TGTGCCAGCAGCCCATCGGGGGTCGCTGAAGCTTTCTTT	CASSPSGVAEAFF
TRBV5-1	few	TRBJ2-5	.	TGCGCCAGCAGCTCTGCAGCTTGGGAGACCCAGTACTTC	CASSSAAWETQYF
TRBV20-1	.	TRBJ2-5	.	TGCAGTGCAATCCTAACCGGGTGGGTTCGAGAGACCCAGTACTTC	CSAILTGWVRETQYF
TRBV9	.	TRBJ1-2	.	TGTGCCAGCAGCCCCTCGAGGGCTCCGAACTATGGCTACACCTTC	CASSPSRAPNYGYTF
TRBV5-1	few	TRBJ1-2	.	TGCGCCAGCAGCTTGGCCCCTCCCGTGGACGGCTACTATGGCTACACCTTC	CASSLAPPVDGYYGYTF
TRBV6-1	few	TRBJ2-7	.	TGTGCCAGCACCGATTGGGCAGTCTCCTACGAGCAGTACTTC	CASTDWAVSYEQYF
TRBV5-1	many	TRBJ2-6	.	TGCGCCAGCAGCTTAGGGTACATCTATTCTGGGGCCAACGTCCTGACTTTC	CASSLGYIYSGANVLTF
TRBV7-2	few	TRBJ2-3	.	TGTGCCACCTCAACCGTGAGGGTCGCAGATACGCAGTATTTT	CATSTVRVADTQYF
TRBV20-1	few	TRBJ2-3	.	TGCAGTGCTAGTTTAGCAGGACTTACAGATACGCAGTATTTT	CSASLAGLTDTQYF
TRBV20-1	.	TRBJ1-1	TRBD1	TGCAGTGCTGGAAGGACAGGGGGGAAAACTGAAGCTTTCTTT	CSAGRTGGKTEAFF
TRBV6-2/TRBV6-3	.	TRBJ1-1	.	TGTGCCAGCAGTTACTTGGCTGAAGCTTTCTTT	CASSYLAEAFF
TRBV20-1	.	TRBJ1-1	.	TGCAGTGCTAGTTCGGTCAGCCTGAACACTGAAGCTTTCTTT	CSASSVSLNTEAFF
TRBV18	many	TRBJ2-4	.	TGTGCCAGCTCACCGGTCAGGGCCCAAAACATTCAGTACTTC	CASSPVRAQNIQYF
TRBV20-1	.	TRBJ2-3	.	TGCAGTGCCGGGACTTTGGGGGTCACAGATACGCAGTATTTT	CSAGTLGVTDTQYF
TRBV7-8	.	TRBJ2-1	.	TGTGCCAGCAGTTCCACCCAGGGTGAGCAGTTCTTC	CASSSTQGEQFF
TRBV5-5	few	TRBJ2-5	TRBD2	TGTGCCAGCAGCCTGTCCTCTAGCGGGAGTTTTGGCCAAGAGACCCAGTACTTC	CASSLSSSGSFGQETQYF
TRBV2	few	TRBJ2-1	.	TGTGCCAGCAGTGCCGTGCGGGTCGGCTACAATGAGCAGTTCTTC	CASSAVRVGYNEQFF
TRBV29-1	.	TRBJ2-7	.	TGCAGCGTTCCGGTAGAGGGGGGGAACGAGCAGTACTTC	CSVPVEGGNEQYF
TRBV20-1	.	TRBJ2-2	.	TGCAGTGCTTCCGGGACTGGGAACACCGGGGAGCTGTTTTTT	CSASGTGNTGELFF
TRBV29-1	.	TRBJ2-7	.	TGCAGCGGAGGACAGAGTTACTACGAGCAGTACTTC	CSGGQSYYEQYF
TRBV27	.	TRBJ1-2	.	TGTACCAGCAGTTCTCCGCGGGACGTAGCTAACTATGGCTACACCTTC	CTSSSPRDVANYGYTF
TRBV2	.	TRBJ1-6	.	TGTGCCAGCAGTGATCTGGATCCGGGTTCGGGCTCACCCCTCCACTTT	CASSDLDPGSGSPLHF
TRBV5-1	few	TRBJ2-1	.	TGCGCCAGCAGCAGCCACCCGGACAATGAGCAGTTCTTC	CASSSHPDNEQFF
TRBV20-1	once	TRBJ2-1	TRBD2	TGCAGTGCTAGAGACCCAGCGGGAGGATCCCCTACCAATGAGCAGTTCTTC	CSARDPAGGSPTNEQFF
TRBV5-1	few	TRBJ1-1	TRBD1	TGCGCCAGCAGCGGATCAGGGGGCGGGAACACTGAAGCTTTCTTT	CASSGSGGGNTEAFF
TRBV20-1	few	TRBJ2-5	TRBD2	TGCAGTGCTAGTCAGACTAGCGGCCAAGAGACCCAGTACTTC	CSASQTSGQETQYF
TRBV6-5	.	TRBJ1-2	TRBD1	TGTGCCAGCAGTGCGACTAGGACAGGGGACTATGGCTACACCTTC	CASSATRTGDYGYTF
TRBV27	.	TRBJ1-4	.	TGTGCCAGCAGTCCGACGGTCTCTGTTAATGAAAAACTGTTTTTT	CASSPTVSVNEKLFF
TRBV27	.	TRBJ2-7	.	TGTGCCAGCATCCAAAGGATGGGTGGGTCCTACAATGAGCAGTACTTC	CASIQRMGGSYNEQYF
TRBV29-1	.	TRBJ1-2	.	TGCAGCGTCGAAGGGACCTGGGTTGATGGCTACACCTTC	CSVEGTWVDGYTF
TRBV7-9	.	TRBJ2-1	.	TGTGCCAGCAGCTCTCGGCGGGTGCTCCCCTACAATGAGCAGTTCTTC	CASSSRRVLPYNEQFF
TRBV5-1	.	TRBJ2-7	.	TGCGCCAGCAGCGCACACTCCGGGACTCCGTTCACCGAGCAGTACTTC	CASSAHSGTPFTEQYF
TRBV5-1	.	TRBJ1-6	TRBD1	TGCGCCAGCACCACGGGACAGGGGTATGCTTCACCCCTCCACTTT	CASTTGQGYASPLHF
TRBV5-6	.	TRBJ1-1	TRBD1	TGTGCCAACAGCCAGGACAGGGTAAGCAGGTCGGCTGAAGCTTTCTTT	CANSQDRVSRSAEAFF
TRBV6-1	once	TRBJ1-2	.	TGTGCCAGCAGTGAAGCATCGAGGACAAGAGGCTACACCTTC	CASSEASRTRGYTF
TRBV4-1	.	TRBJ2-7	.	TGCGCCAGCAGCCGTGGGGTCCTCTACGAGCAGTACTTC	CASSRGVLYEQYF
TRBV9	.	TRBJ2-3	.	TGTGCCAGCAGCGTAGCCTTCGAGACGCAGTATTTT	CASSVAFETQYF
TRBV28	.	TRBJ1-1	.	TGTGCCAGCAGTTTAGGCTCCACCGGGAACACTGAAGCTTTCTTT	CASSLGSTGNTEAFF
TRBV20-1	.	TRBJ2-7	TRBD2	TGCAGTGCTTGGGGACTAGCGGGGAACGAGCAGTACTTC	CSAWGLAGNEQYF
TRBV20-1	.	TRBJ2-7	.	TGCAGTGCTAGAATGGCCGGAGGCACCTACGAGCAGTACTTC	CSARMAGGTYEQYF
TRBV15	few	TRBJ2-1	TRBD2	TGTGCCACCAGCAGAGATGGGGCTAGCGGGATTTACAATGAGCAGTTCTTC	CATSRDGASGIYNEQFF
TRBV29-1	few	TRBJ2-3	.	TGCAGCGTTGTGGTGCTACTAAACACAGATACGCAGTATTTT	CSVVVLLNTDTQYF
TRBV7-9	few	TRBJ1-3	.	TGTGCCAGCAGCACGTCTGGAAACACCATATATTTT	CASSTSGNTIYF
TRBV5-1	many	TRBJ2-7	TRBD1	TGCGCCAGCAGACGATCAGGGACAGCGAGCTCCTACGAGCAGTACTTC	CASRRSGTASSYEQYF